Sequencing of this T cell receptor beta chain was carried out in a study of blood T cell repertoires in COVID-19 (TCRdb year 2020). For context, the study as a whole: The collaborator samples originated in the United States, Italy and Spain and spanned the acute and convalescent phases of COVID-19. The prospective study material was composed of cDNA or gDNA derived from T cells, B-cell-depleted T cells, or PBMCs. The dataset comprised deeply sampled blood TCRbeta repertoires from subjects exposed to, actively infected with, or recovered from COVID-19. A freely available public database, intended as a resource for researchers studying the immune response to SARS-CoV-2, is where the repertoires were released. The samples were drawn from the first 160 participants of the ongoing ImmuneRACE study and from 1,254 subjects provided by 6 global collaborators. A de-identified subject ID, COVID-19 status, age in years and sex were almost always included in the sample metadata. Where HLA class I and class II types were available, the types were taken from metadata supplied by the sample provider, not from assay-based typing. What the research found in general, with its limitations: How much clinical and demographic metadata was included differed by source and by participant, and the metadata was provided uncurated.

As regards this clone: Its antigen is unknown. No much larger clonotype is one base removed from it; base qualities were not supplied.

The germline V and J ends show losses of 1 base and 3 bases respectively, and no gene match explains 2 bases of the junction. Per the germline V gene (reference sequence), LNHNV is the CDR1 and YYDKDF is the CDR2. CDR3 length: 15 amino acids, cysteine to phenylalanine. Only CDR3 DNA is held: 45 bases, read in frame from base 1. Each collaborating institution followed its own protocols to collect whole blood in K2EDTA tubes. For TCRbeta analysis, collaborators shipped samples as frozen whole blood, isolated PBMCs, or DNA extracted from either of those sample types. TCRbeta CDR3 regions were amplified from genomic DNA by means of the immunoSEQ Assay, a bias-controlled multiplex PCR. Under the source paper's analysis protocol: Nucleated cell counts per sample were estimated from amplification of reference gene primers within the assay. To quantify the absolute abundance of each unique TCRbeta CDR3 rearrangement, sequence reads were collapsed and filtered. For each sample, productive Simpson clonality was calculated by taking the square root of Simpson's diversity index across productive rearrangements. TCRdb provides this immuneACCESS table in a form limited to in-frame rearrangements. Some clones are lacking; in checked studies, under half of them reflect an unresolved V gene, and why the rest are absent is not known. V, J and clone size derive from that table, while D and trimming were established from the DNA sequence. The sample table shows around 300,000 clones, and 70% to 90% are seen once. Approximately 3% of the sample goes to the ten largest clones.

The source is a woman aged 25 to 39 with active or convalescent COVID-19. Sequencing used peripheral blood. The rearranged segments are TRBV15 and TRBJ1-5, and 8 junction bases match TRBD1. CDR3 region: CATSRVDRDNQPQHF. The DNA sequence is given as TGTGCCACCAGCAGAGTGGACAGGGACAATCAGCCCCAGCATTTT.